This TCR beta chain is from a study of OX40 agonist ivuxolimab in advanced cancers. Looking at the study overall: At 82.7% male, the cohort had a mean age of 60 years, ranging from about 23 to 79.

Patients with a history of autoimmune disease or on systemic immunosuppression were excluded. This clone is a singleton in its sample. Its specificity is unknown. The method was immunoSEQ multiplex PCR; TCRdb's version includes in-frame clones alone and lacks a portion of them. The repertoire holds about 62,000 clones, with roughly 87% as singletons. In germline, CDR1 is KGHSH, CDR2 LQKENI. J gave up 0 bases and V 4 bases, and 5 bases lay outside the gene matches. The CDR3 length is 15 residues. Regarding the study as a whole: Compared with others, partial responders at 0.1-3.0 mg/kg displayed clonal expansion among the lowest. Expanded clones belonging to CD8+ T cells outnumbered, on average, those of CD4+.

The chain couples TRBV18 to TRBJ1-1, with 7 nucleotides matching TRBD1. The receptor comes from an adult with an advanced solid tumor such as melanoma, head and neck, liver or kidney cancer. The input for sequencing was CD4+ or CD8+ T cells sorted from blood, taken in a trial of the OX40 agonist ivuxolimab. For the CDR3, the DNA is TGTGCCAGCTCACAGGACAGGAACATGAACACTGAAGCTTTCTTT. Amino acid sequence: CASSQDRNMNTEAFF. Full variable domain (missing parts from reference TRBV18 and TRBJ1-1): NAGVMQNPRHLVRRRGQEARLRCSPMKGHSHVYWYRQLPEEGLKFMVYLQKENIIDESGMPKERFSAEFPKEGPSILRIQQVVRGDSAAYFCASSQDRNMNTEAFFGQGTRLTVV.